This TCR beta chain stems from a study of molecular identifiers for immune sequencing clone quantification. CDR3 size: 13 residues. CDR1 is LNHNV and CDR2 is YYDKDF in the germline V gene (reference sequence). The ends were cut back, 4 bases at V and 2 bases at J, with 9 bases in the middle. MiXCR, run by TCRdb on the PCR reads, gives a single entry per CDR3 protein. This table holds hundreds of thousands of distinct CDR3 sequences, approximately 24% found once. The chain couples TRBV15 to TRBJ2-7, with D tentatively TRBD1 or TRBD2 (6 bases each). The sample taken for sequencing was naive CD8+ T cells from blood, with Jurkat cell RNA spiked in. Sample subset: FACS-sorted CD8+CD4-CCR7+CD45RA+ naive T cells. The TCR was taken from a human donor in good health. Some libraries in this study had Jurkat cell RNA spiked in. CDR3 nucleotides: TGTGCCACCAGCATCGGGGGCACCTACGAGCAGTACTTC. Its translation: CATSIGGTYEQYF.